The rows below give T cell receptor beta chains drawn from one sample of a study of regulatory T cells in long-lasting Graves disease. A single record per CDR3 protein comes from TCRdb applying MiXCR to the multiplex PCR reads. The sample has some 560,000 distinct CDR3 sequences, about 16% seen once; the top ten hold 25%. Separately, the same data were catalogued under a study of T cells in Graves' hyperthyroidism and ophthalmopathy.

This specimen consisted of peripheral blood mononuclear cells (PBMCs), obtained at new diagnosis, from a patient treated with antithyroid drugs. These receptors were collected from a middle-aged woman with Graves disease. Each CDR3 is given with its conserved first and last residue. D genes are given only for firm matches. The size of a clone is reported for some rows only, either as once, few or many, or as a class for expanded clones.

TRBV3-1,.,13,TRBJ2-7,many,TGTGCCAGCAGCCAGCTACAGGAGTACGAGCAGTACTTC,CASSQLQEYEQYF
TRBV20-1,.,13,TRBJ2-3,many,TGCAGTGCTAGAGCGGAGATGACAGATACGCAGTATTTT,CSARAEMTDTQYF
TRBV18,.,15,TRBJ1-5,.,TGTGCCAGCTCACCCCAACAGCATGGCAATCAGCCCCAGCATTTT,CASSPQQHGNQPQHF
TRBV5-1,TRBD2,15,TRBJ2-1,many,TGCGCCAGCAGCTGGTCCGGGACTAGTCTCGATGAGCAGTTCTTC,CASSWSGTSLDEQFF
TRBV30,.,13,TRBJ2-2,.,TGTGCCTGGACAGGGACGAACACCGGGGAGCTGTTTTTT,CAWTGTNTGELFF
TRBV29-1,TRBD1,12,TRBJ1-2,.,TGCAGCGTAGGGGGCCAGCCCGGGGGCTACACCTTC,CSVGGQPGGYTF
TRBV11-3,.,15,TRBJ1-6,.,TGTGCCAGCAGCCCTAACGGGGGCAGCGGGGAATCCCTCCACTTT,CASSPNGGSGESLHF
TRBV7-8,.,15,TRBJ2-7,many,TGTGCCAGCAGCTTATCCCGAGACACCTACTACGAGCAGTACTTC,CASSLSRDTYYEQYF
TRBV2,.,13,TRBJ1-2,many,TGTGCCAGCAGTGAAGAGGAGGGATCTGGCTACACCTTC,CASSEEEGSGYTF
TRBV6-1,.,13,TRBJ1-1,few,TGTGCCTGTACGACCCTTCGAGGGACTGAAGCTTTCTTT,CACTTLRGTEAFF
TRBV20-1,.,15,TRBJ2-4,few,TGCAGTGCACCTTGGGCGGGCACAGCCAAAAACATTCAGTACTTC,CSAPWAGTAKNIQYF
TRBV12-3/TRBV12-4,TRBD1,14,TRBJ2-5,many,TGTGCCAGCACTCCCCGGGACAGTCAAGAGACCCAGTACTTC,CASTPRDSQETQYF
TRBV27,.,13,TRBJ1-1,few,TGTGCCAGCAGTTTAGGGTGGTTGGGTGAAGCTTTCTTT,CASSLGWLGEAFF
TRBV30,.,13,TRBJ1-1,many,TGTGCCTGGACCCTAAACCCCAGCACTGAAGCTTTCTTT,CAWTLNPSTEAFF
TRBV9,TRBD1,15,TRBJ1-1,.,TGTGCCAGCAGCACCGTCGGGACAGGGACCACTGAAGCTTTCTTT,CASSTVGTGTTEAFF
TRBV5-1,.,14,TRBJ1-4,.,TGCGCCAGCAGCCTGGACTCCTCTAATGAAAAACTGTTTTTT,CASSLDSSNEKLFF
TRBV24-1,.,15,TRBJ1-4,.,TGTGCCACCAGTGCCTCTGAAGGGTATCGTGAAAAACTGTTTTTT,CATSASEGYREKLFF
TRBV10-3,.,14,TRBJ1-6,many,TGTGCCATCAGTCGATCGAGGGGGGACTCACCCCTCCACTTT,CAISRSRGDSPLHF
TRBV2,.,15,TRBJ2-3,many,TGTGCCAGCAGGCAGGCCCCTTCTAGCACAGATACGCAGTATTTT,CASRQAPSSTDTQYF
TRBV6-2/TRBV6-3,TRBD1,16,TRBJ2-1,few,TGTGCCAGCAGTGAACTACCGGGACAGGGCTACAATGAGCAGTTCTTC,CASSELPGQGYNEQFF
TRBV12-3/TRBV12-4,TRBD2,17,TRBJ2-3,.,TGTGCCAGCAGAAAACTGACTAGCGGGGCACTTGGGGATACGCAGTATTTT,CASRKLTSGALGDTQYF